The clone carrying this T cell receptor (beta chain) was seen only a few times. The data belong to a study of beta chain features in type 1 diabetes. CDR3 size: 16 residues. V was pared by 4 bases and J by 0 bases, with 6 bases of the junction left unmatched. The germline CDR1 and CDR2 sequences are MNHEY and SVGAGI. The entirety of the isolated RNA underwent reverse transcription, so expressed TCRB transcripts were sequenced. The assay was immunoSEQ multiplex PCR, and TCRdb's table has in-frame clones only and misses some. Of roughly 240,000 clones detected, 13% to 15% appear once; the ten largest clones hold roughly 0.024%.

The sample consisted of naive CD4+ T cells from blood. The chain combines TRBV6-5 with TRBJ2-5, with 9 bases lining up with TRBD2. This TCR was sampled from a woman aged 40 to 50 in good health. The CDR3 protein is CASSSPLAGYQETQYF. In nucleotides, the CDR3 is TGTGCCAGCAGTTCCCCCCTAGCGGGGTACCAAGAGACCCAGTACTTC.